Below, 26 T cell receptor beta chains from the same sample are listed, as sequenced in a study of T-cell memory formation after mild COVID-19. MiXCR, applied by TCRdb to the 5' RACE reads, yields one record per CDR3 protein. The sample lists hundreds of thousands of distinct CDR3 sequences, approximately 25% occurring once. The sequencing input was PBMCs or a T cell subset sorted from them (not recorded which). These receptors all come from an adult woman who had mild COVID-19 (a few samples of this study predate the infection). Cell type and time point are not known.

This rearrangement joins TRBV3-1 to TRBJ1-1; D unclear. Between the trimmed V and J ends, which lost 4 bases and 0 bases, there was a span of 12 bases. Germline CDR1 LGHDT, CDR2 YNNKEL (reference sequence). This CDR3 is 15 amino acids long. CDR3 sequence reads: CASSPIPGLNTEAFF. In DNA form, the CDR3 reads TGTGCCAGCAGCCCGATCCCAGGACTGAACACTGAAGCTTTCTTT.

The CDR3: CASKTGQGYEQYF. In DNA, the CDR3 is TGTGCCAGCAAGACGGGACAGGGTTACGAGCAGTACTTC. The chain combines TRBV18 with TRBJ2-7; 9 positions match TRBD1. The V gene's germline CDR1 is KGHSH and CDR2 LQKENI. This CDR3 contains 13 residues. Trimming cost V 8 bases and J 4 bases; bases outside gene matches: 6.

The chain has TRBV2 and TRBJ2-2; 8 positions agree with TRBD1. V shed 6 bases, J shed 5 bases, and the junction held 5 bases outside the gene matches. Germline V gene lookup returns CDR1 SNHLY and CDR2 FYNNEI. The CDR3 totals 14 residues. The CDR3 is CASSGQGLTGELFF. The CDR3 nucleotides are TGTGCCAGCAGCGGACAGGGCCTAACCGGGGAGCTGTTTTTT.

The V gene is TRBV7-9, the J gene TRBJ2-5, with TRBD1 matching over 9 bases. Germline CDR1 is SEHNR and CDR2 is FQNEAQ (reference sequence). The CDR3 extends over 16 amino acids. Losses at the gene ends were 5 bases for V and 5 bases for J; bases not matched to a gene: 12. The CDR3 bases are TGTGCCAGCAGCCCTACAGGGGGCAACCCCAGGGAGACCCAGTACTTC. Translated: CASSPTGGNPRETQYF. Looking up the rest from reference TRBV7-9 and TRBJ2-5 gives the full variable domain: DTGVSQNPRHKITKRGQNVTFRCDPISEHNRLYWYRQTLGQGPEFLTYFQNEAQLEKSRLLSDRFSAERPKGSFSTLEIQRTEQGDSAMYLCASSPTGGNPRETQYFGPGTRLLVL.

This clonotype was observed a few times. This chain uses TRBV20-1 with TRBJ2-7, with 7 nucleotides matching TRBD1. The CDR3 is 13 residues long. Losses at the gene ends were 3 bases for V and 3 bases for J; bases not matched to a gene: 5. Germline V gives CDR1 DFQATT, CDR2 SNEGSKA (reference sequence). The CDR3 is CSARKGQIYEQYF. DNA of the CDR3: TGCAGTGCTAGGAAGGGACAGATCTACGAGCAGTACTTC.

V and J are TRBV5-1 and TRBJ2-7; D remains ambiguous. With 1 base removed from V and 3 bases from J, the gap between germline ends came to 11 bases. Germline V CDR1 and CDR2: SGHRS, YFSETQ. The CDR3 is 14 residues long. As DNA, the CDR3 is TGCGCCAGCAGCTTGAAGGGAAGTCACTACGAGCAGTACTTC. As protein: CASSLKGSHYEQYF.

The chain employs TRBV27 and TRBJ1-3; D is unclear. This CDR3 region has 13 residues. The ends were cut back, 2 bases at V and 4 bases at J, with 6 bases in the middle. Per germline, CDR1 MNHEY and CDR2 SMNVEV (reference sequence). As DNA, the CDR3 is TGTGCCAGCAGTTTAGCAGTGGGAAACACCATATATTTT. The encoded protein is CASSLAVGNTIYF.

The genes are TRBV7-2 and TRBJ2-7, with D possibly matching TRBD2 (5 bases). V gave up 0 bases and J gave up 4 bases, with 13 bases separating them. Germline CDR1 and CDR2: SGHTA and FQGNSA. The CDR3 has 15 amino acids. CDR3 nucleotide sequence: TGTGCCAGCAGCTTAGCCCGGGATCTACTTTACGAGCAGTACTTC. Translating it yields CASSLARDLLYEQYF.

The chain recombines TRBV6-2 or TRBV6-3 with TRBJ1-5, with a weak D call TRBD1 (6 bases). V gave up 8 bases and J gave up 2 bases, with 16 bases separating them. Germline V gene sequence: CDR1 MNHEY, CDR2 SVGEGT. The CDR3 consists of 15 residues. The CDR3 reads CASGRGARGNQPQHF. The CDR3 DNA is TGTGCCAGCGGAAGGGGGGCGCGGGGCAATCAGCCCCAGCATTTT.

V and J are TRBV3-1 and TRBJ1-1; 9 nucleotides match TRBD1. V was clipped by 1 base and J by 6 bases; unmatched bases: 3. This CDR3 spans 14 amino acids. Germline CDR1 LGHDT, CDR2 YNNKEL (reference sequence). The chain's CDR3 is CASSQAQGASEAFF. CDR3 DNA: TGTGCCAGCAGCCAAGCACAGGGGGCTTCTGAAGCTTTCTTT.

In its sample, this clonotype was seen a few times. The rearrangement links TRBV10-3 to TRBJ2-1; TRBD1 might be the D (6 bases). V dropped 6 bases and J dropped 4 bases, with 16 bases sitting between them. The CDR3 covers 15 residues. Germline V gene sequence: CDR1 ENHRY, CDR2 SYGVKD. For the CDR3, the DNA is TGTGCCATCAGACCGGACAGTTACTCTTACAATGAGCAGTTCTTC. Amino acid sequence: CAIRPDSYSYNEQFF.

The genes are TRBV7-8 and TRBJ2-7, with 7 bases that match TRBD1. The CDR3 has 15 amino acids. The J segment lost 3 bases and the V segment lost 1 base, leaving 6 bases of the junction unmatched. The germline V gene has CDR1 SGHVS and CDR2 FQNEAQ. The chain's CDR3 is CASSLVPGQFYEQYF. Written as DNA, the CDR3 is TGTGCCAGCAGCTTAGTTCCGGGACAGTTCTACGAGCAGTACTTC.

This clonotype was picked up a small number of times. The chain uses TRBV29-1 and TRBJ2-3; tentatively, D is TRBD2 (6 bases). V shed 7 bases and J shed 2 bases, with 13 bases lying between them. Germline CDR1 is SQVTM and CDR2 is ANQGSEA. The CDR3 spans 13 residues. CDR3 nucleotides: TGCAGCGGCGGGGTCCCATCCACAGATACGCAGTATTTT. The encoded protein is CSGGVPSTDTQYF.

The rearrangement uses TRBV4-3 and TRBJ2-1; 12 bases match TRBD2. This CDR3 has 18 amino acids. Germline CDR1 reads LGHNA; CDR2 reads YSLEER. The V gene end was trimmed by 3 bases and the J gene end by 4 bases; junction bases not matched to a gene: 10. The CDR3 DNA reads as TGCGCCAGCAGCCAGGAGACTAGCGGGAGACTGATGTACAATGAGCAGTTCTTC. Its protein product is CASSQETSGRLMYNEQFF.

As regards this clonotype: One junction end does not reproduce the germline sequence, and a read error may be involved. The rearrangement joins TRBV7-9 to TRBJ2-4; 15 bases line up with TRBD2. Germline CDR1 and CDR2: SEHNR and FQNEAQ (reference sequence). The CDR3 has 13 amino acids. CDR3 protein: CASTLGTSGRWDF. Here the CDR3 DNA reads TGTGCCAGCACCCTAGGGACTAGCGGGAGGTGGGACTTC.

A few counts support this clonotype. This chain uses TRBV30 with TRBJ2-2; unclear D gene. Trimming removed 3 bases from V and 2 bases from J, with 4 bases in between. Looked up from germline, CDR1 is GTSNPN and CDR2 is SVGIG (reference sequence). This CDR3 comprises 12 residues. The CDR3 DNA reads as TGTGCCTGGAGCTACAACACCGGGGAGCTGTTTTTT. Translation: CAWSYNTGELFF. The variable domain in full, with the rest retrieved from reference TRBV30 and TRBJ2-2, is SQTIHQWPATLVQPVGSPLSLECTVEGTSNPNLYWYRQAAGRGLQLLFYSVGIGQISSEVPQNLSASRPQDRQFILSSKKLLLSDSGFYLCAWSYNTGELFFGEGSRLTVL.

This clonotype was seen only a few times. CDR3 in amino acids: CASSWTLPGAAPGNTIYF. CDR3 sequence (DNA): TGCGCCAGCAGCTGGACCCTTCCGGGAGCGGCTCCTGGAAACACCATATATTTT. The gene calls are TRBV5-1 and TRBJ1-3; D gene uncertain. There are 18 residues in the CDR3. Trimming removed 3 bases at V and 2 bases at J, with 21 bases between. Germline CDR1 SGHRS, CDR2 YFSETQ. The full variable domain, with the rest looked up from reference TRBV5-1 and TRBJ1-3, is KAGVTQTPRYLIKTRGQQVTLSCSPISGHRSVSWYQQTPGQGLQFLFEYFSETQRNKGNFPGRFSGRQFSNSRSEMNVSTLELGDSALYLCASSWTLPGAAPGNTIYFGEGSWLTVV.

The chain has TRBV11-2 and TRBJ2-3, with TRBD2 matching 12 bases. The J segment lost 0 bases and the V segment lost 6 bases, leaving 4 bases of the junction unmatched. This CDR3 has 16 amino acids. Germline V gene lookup returns CDR1 SGHAT and CDR2 FQNNGV. CDR3 coding DNA: TGTGCCAGCAGGCCCGGACTAGCGGGAAGCACAGATACGCAGTATTTT. Encoded protein: CASRPGLAGSTDTQYF.

The chain carries TRBV3-1 and TRBJ1-4, with D unresolved. This CDR3 has 14 amino acids. V lost 4 bases and J 8 bases, leaving 14 bases between the germline ends. Germline V CDR1 and CDR2: LGHDT, YNNKEL (reference sequence). This CDR3 reads CASSLPRSPEKLFF. CDR3 DNA sequence: TGTGCCAGCAGCCTTCCCCGTAGTCCCGAAAAACTGTTTTTT.

In its sample, this clonotype was seen a few times. The genes are TRBV9 and TRBJ2-7; D is unresolved. Per the germline V gene, CDR1 is SGDLS and CDR2 is YYNGEE. The germline V and J ends were trimmed by 7 bases and 4 bases, with 18 bases remaining between them. This CDR3 has 14 residues. DNA for the CDR3: TGTGCCAGCTCGGGCACGATCGACGGATACGAGCAGTACTTC. Translating gives CASSGTIDGYEQYF.

The V and J genes are TRBV12-3 or TRBV12-4 and TRBJ1-2; no definite D call. The V end was cut by 6 bases, the J end by 5 bases, with 19 bases between. This CDR3 contains 15 residues. The CDR3 sequence: CASRPGLGGRYGYTF. CDR3 nucleotide sequence: TGTGCCAGCAGGCCCGGTTTAGGCGGCCGATATGGCTACACCTTC.

J is TRBJ2-7 and V is TRBV7-2; 8 positions match TRBD1. V shed 5 bases, J shed 0 bases, and the junction held 6 bases outside the gene matches. The V gene's germline CDR1 is SGHTA and CDR2 FQGNSA. The CDR3 totals 15 residues. The CDR3 sequence: CASSPDRDFSYEQYF. DNA of the CDR3: TGTGCCAGCAGCCCGGACAGGGATTTCTCCTACGAGCAGTACTTC.

This chain links TRBV3-1 with TRBJ2-1; 7 bases are a match to TRBD1. The CDR3 has 12 amino acids. Germline values: CDR1 LGHDT, CDR2 YNNKEL (reference sequence). After removal of 4 bases from V and 13 bases from J, the junction contained 7 bases not matched to a gene. CDR3 DNA sequence: TGTGCCAGCAGCCGCCCCCGACAGGGACAGTTCTTC. The encoded protein is CASSRPRQGQFF.

This clonotype has only a few counts. V gene TRBV12-3 or TRBV12-4 combines with J gene TRBJ2-1, with D unresolved. V was trimmed by 2 bases and J by 1 base, leaving 15 bases between them. This CDR3 has 17 residues. The CDR3 is CASSLSTGLRSYNEQFF. CDR3 nucleotide sequence: TGTGCCAGCAGTTTATCCACCGGCCTGCGATCCTACAATGAGCAGTTCTTC.

This clonotype showed up just a few times. Here the CDR3 reads CASSSPGGGLGGRNQPQHF. The CDR3 region has the DNA TGTGCCAGCAGCTCCCCAGGGGGGGGCCTCGGAGGGCGCAATCAGCCCCAGCATTTT. The rearrangement joins TRBV7-9 to TRBJ1-5, with 7 bases matching TRBD1. CDR1 is SEHNR, CDR2 FQNEAQ, per germline (reference sequence). The CDR3 has 19 amino acids. Losses at the gene ends were 4 bases for V and 2 bases for J; bases not matched to a gene: 17.

This clonotype was recorded once. The V and J genes are TRBV5-5 and TRBJ1-1; 9 positions match TRBD1. This CDR3 has 14 residues. Germline lookup yields CDR1 SGHKS and CDR2 YYEKEE (reference sequence). V trimming: 4 bases; J trimming: 6 bases; junction bases outside the gene matches: 7. The CDR3 loop reads CASSPGTGRPEAFF. The DNA of the CDR3 is TGTGCCAGCAGCCCGGGGACAGGGCGGCCTGAAGCTTTCTTT.